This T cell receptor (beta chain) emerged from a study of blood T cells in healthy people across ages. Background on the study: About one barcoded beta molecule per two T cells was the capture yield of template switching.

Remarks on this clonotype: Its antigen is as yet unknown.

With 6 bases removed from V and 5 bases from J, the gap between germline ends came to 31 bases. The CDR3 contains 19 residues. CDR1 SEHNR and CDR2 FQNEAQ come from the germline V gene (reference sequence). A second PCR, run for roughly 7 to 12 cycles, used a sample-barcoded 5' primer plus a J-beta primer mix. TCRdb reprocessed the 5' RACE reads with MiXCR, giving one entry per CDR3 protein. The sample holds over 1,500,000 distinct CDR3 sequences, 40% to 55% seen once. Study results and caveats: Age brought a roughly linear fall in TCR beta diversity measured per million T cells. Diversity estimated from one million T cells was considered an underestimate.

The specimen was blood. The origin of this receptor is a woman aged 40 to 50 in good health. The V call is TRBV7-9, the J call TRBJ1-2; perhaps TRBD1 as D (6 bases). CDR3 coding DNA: TGTGCCAGCAGTTCGGACCAGCCAAGACAGGACGAGACGGGATATGGCTACACCTTC. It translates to CASSSDQPRQDETGYGYTF.